A selection of T cell receptor beta chains follows, all from one sample in a study of T-cell memory formation after mild COVID-19. TCRdb reprocessed the 5' RACE reads via MiXCR and lists one record per CDR3 protein. The table has about 140,000 distinct CDR3 sequences, roughly 13% seen once; the top ten hold around 28%. Material: PBMCs or a T cell subset sorted from them (not recorded which). These receptor sequences come from an adult woman who had mild COVID-19 (a few samples of this study predate the infection). Cell type and time point are not known. The CDR3 runs from the conserved cysteine through the conserved F or W. Each record gives: clone size, D gene, V gene, J gene, CDR3 length, CDR3 protein, CDR3 DNA. D genes are given only for firm matches. Some rows have no size entry. The others give once, few or many, or a class for an expanded clone.

size: NA; D: NA; V: TRBV5-1; J: TRBJ2-1; length: 13; CDR3: CASSLWAYNEQFF; DNA: TGCGCCAGCAGCTTATGGGCCTACAATGAGCAGTTCTTC
size: NA; D: NA; V: TRBV7-2; J: TRBJ2-1; length: 17; CDR3: CASSSSWRGRGYNEQFF; DNA: TGTGCCAGCAGCTCTTCCTGGCGGGGGAGGGGGTACAATGAGCAGTTCTTC
size: few; D: NA; V: TRBV13; J: TRBJ1-2; length: 16; CDR3: CASSLGFRPLTAGYTF; DNA: TGTGCCAGCAGCTTAGGATTCAGGCCTCTTACCGCTGGCTACACCTTC
size: NA; D: TRBD1; V: TRBV12-3/TRBV12-4; J: TRBJ1-2; length: 13; CDR3: CASSLEQGVGYTF; DNA: TGTGCCAGCAGTTTGGAACAGGGGGTTGGCTACACCTTC
size: many; D: TRBD1; V: TRBV12-3/TRBV12-4; J: TRBJ2-7; length: 14; CDR3: CASSPRTGSYEQYF; DNA: TGTGCCAGCAGTCCCCGGACAGGCTCCTACGAGCAGTACTTC
size: NA; D: TRBD1; V: TRBV2; J: TRBJ2-1; length: 13; CDR3: CAIFFGTGNEQFF; DNA: TGTGCCATATTCTTCGGGACAGGCAATGAGCAGTTCTTC
size: few; D: NA; V: TRBV20-1; J: TRBJ2-5; length: 15; CDR3: CSARVGADTQETQYF; DNA: TGCAGTGCTAGAGTCGGGGCAGATACTCAAGAGACCCAGTACTTC
size: many; D: NA; V: TRBV4-3; J: TRBJ2-7; length: 18; CDR3: CASSQLPPGRRMTYEQYF; DNA: TGCGCCAGCAGCCAACTTCCCCCGGGACGGAGAATGACCTACGAGCAGTACTTC
size: few; D: TRBD1; V: TRBV11-2; J: TRBJ2-5; length: 14; CDR3: CASSWGQYQETQYF; DNA: TGTGCCAGCAGCTGGGGACAGTACCAAGAGACCCAGTACTTC
size: NA; D: NA; V: TRBV7-9; J: TRBJ2-7; length: 12; CDR3: CASSIGVAEQYF; DNA: TGTGCCAGCAGTATAGGGGTAGCCGAGCAGTACTTC
size: once; D: TRBD1; V: TRBV5-5; J: TRBJ2-3; length: 17; CDR3: CASSIRGTGDITDTQYF; DNA: TGTGCCAGCAGCATCCGGGGGACAGGGGACATCACAGATACGCAGTATTTT
size: few; D: NA; V: TRBV29-1; J: TRBJ1-1; length: 14; CDR3: CSVEARGRDTEAFF; DNA: TGCAGCGTTGAGGCTAGGGGTAGGGACACTGAAGCTTTCTTT
size: NA; D: NA; V: TRBV4-3; J: TRBJ1-2; length: 14; CDR3: CASSQVGGGDGYTF; DNA: TGCGCCAGCAGCCAAGTGGGGGGCGGGGATGGCTACACCTTC
size: NA; D: TRBD1; V: TRBV7-6; J: TRBJ2-2; length: 16; CDR3: CASSGGLGQVTGELFF; DNA: TGTGCCAGCAGCGGAGGATTAGGACAGGTTACCGGGGAGCTGTTTTTT
size: few; D: NA; V: TRBV4-1; J: TRBJ2-1; length: 16; CDR3: CASSQWGAQGRNEQFF; DNA: TGCGCCAGCAGCCAATGGGGAGCACAGGGCAGGAATGAGCAGTTCTTC